One sample yielded the 10 T cell receptor beta chains listed below, sequenced in a study of blood T cell repertoires in COVID-19. Produced via immunoSEQ multiplex PCR; TCRdb's table is partial and in-frame only. The table records 150,000 to 200,000 clones, 75% to 90% of them present only once. Specimen: peripheral blood. The receptor set was obtained from a human donor in a cohort sampled during active COVID-19.

The chain carries TRBV10-1 and TRBJ2-2, with D perhaps matching TRBD2 (5 bases). V lost 2 bases and J lost 8, with 9 bases in between. Looked up from germline, CDR1 is WNHNN and CDR2 is SYGVQD (reference sequence). The CDR3 extends over 13 amino acids. The CDR3 sequence: CASSERRTGELFF. The CDR3 region has the DNA TGCGCCAGCAGTGAGCGCCGGACTGGGGAGCTGTTTTTT.

The chain combines TRBV7-2 with TRBJ1-4; D is perhaps TRBD1 (5 bases). Between the trimmed V and J ends, which lost 7 bases and 6 bases, there was a span of 21 bases. From germline, CDR1 is SGHTA and CDR2 FQGNSA. The CDR3 covers 16 residues. The chain's CDR3 is CASTDRRGLGDEKLFF. CDR3 nucleotides: TGTGCCAGCACCGACCGAAGGGGTTTAGGGGATGAAAAACTGTTTTTT.

V usage is TRBV4-3 and J usage is TRBJ1-1, with D possibly matching TRBD1 (6 bases). The germline V gene has CDR1 LGHNA and CDR2 YSLEER. The germline V and J ends were trimmed by 0 bases and 4 bases, with 12 bases remaining between them. The CDR3 has 15 residues. CDR3 loop: CASSQDWQGITEAFF. The CDR3 coding sequence is TGCGCCAGCAGCCAAGATTGGCAGGGGATCACTGAAGCTTTCTTT.

The rearrangement joins TRBV12-3 or TRBV12-4 to TRBJ2-1; D is unclear. This CDR3 has 13 residues. Deletions cut 1 base from V and 5 bases from J, with 6 bases between. In DNA, the CDR3 is TGTGCCAGCAGTTTAGGGGCCAACAATGAGCAGTTCTTC. Translated, it gives CASSLGANNEQFF.

This chain links TRBV10-3 with TRBJ1-5; 9 positions agree with TRBD1. The ends lost 3 bases at V and 1 base at J; junction bases unmatched: 1. The CDR3 has 15 amino acids. The V gene's germline CDR1 is ENHRY and CDR2 SYGVKD. CDR3 nucleotides: TGTGCCATCAGTGATGGACAGGGGAGCAATCAGCCCCAGCATTTT. Translated, it gives CAISDGQGSNQPQHF.

The V call is TRBV12-3 or TRBV12-4, the J call TRBJ2-5; D is unresolved. V was clipped by 6 bases and J by 5 bases, with 7 bases between them. CDR3 length: 11 residues. The CDR3 DNA sequence: TGTGCCAGCAGCCTCGCGGAGACCCAGTACTTC. Translated, it gives CASSLAETQYF.

The chain employs TRBV9 and TRBJ2-4; 10 nucleotides match TRBD2. Germline CDR1 and CDR2: SGDLS and YYNGEE. V trimming: 4 bases; J trimming: 10 bases; junction bases outside the gene matches: 5. The CDR3 extends over 13 amino acids. This chain's CDR3 is CASSQQRGGIQYF. CDR3 coding DNA: TGTGCCAGCAGCCAGCAGCGGGGGGGAATTCAGTACTTC. The whole variable domain, filled in from reference TRBV9 and TRBJ2-4, reads DSGVTQTPKHLITATGQRVTLRCSPRSGDLSVYWYQQSLDQGLQFLIQYYNGEERAKGNILERFSAQQFPDLHSELNLSSLELGDSALYFCASSQQRGGIQYFGAGTRLSVL.

The chain uses TRBV28 and TRBJ1-1; TRBD1 is a possible D gene (5 bases). This CDR3 has 14 amino acids. The V end lost 6 bases, the J end lost 5 bases, and 16 bases lay between the germline ends. The germline gives CDR1 MDHEN, CDR2 SYDVKM. DNA of the CDR3: TGTGCCAGCAGAGCCGGGGGAGCGGTGACTGAAGCTTTCTTT. This codes for CASRAGGAVTEAFF.

V and J are TRBV24-1 and TRBJ2-1; 8 bases line up with TRBD1. Germline V lookup: CDR1 KGHDR, CDR2 SFDVKD. Trimming took 5 bases from V and 4 from J; bases not matched to a gene: 6. The CDR3 is 15 residues long. CDR3 loop: CATSAPGQDYNEQFF. The CDR3 DNA follows: TGTGCCACCAGTGCCCCGGGACAGGATTACAATGAGCAGTTCTTC.

This clone showed up just once. The chain is built from TRBV7-6 and TRBJ2-7, with TRBD1 matching 10 bases. This CDR3 has 15 amino acids. CDR1 is SGHVS and CDR2 is FNYEAQ in the germline V gene. The J segment lost 7 bases and the V segment lost 1 base, leaving 7 bases of the junction unmatched. CDR3 in DNA: TGTGCCAGCAGCTTAGGTAGACAGGGGGCGGGGGAGCAGTACTTC. This encodes CASSLGRQGAGEQYF. The entire variable domain, with the rest obtained from reference TRBV7-6 and TRBJ2-7, is as follows: GAGVSQSPRYKVTKRGQDVALRCDPISGHVSLYWYRQALGQGPEFLTYFNYEAQQDKSGLPNDRFSAERPEGSISTLTIQRTEQRDSAMYRCASSLGRQGAGEQYFGPGTRLTVT.